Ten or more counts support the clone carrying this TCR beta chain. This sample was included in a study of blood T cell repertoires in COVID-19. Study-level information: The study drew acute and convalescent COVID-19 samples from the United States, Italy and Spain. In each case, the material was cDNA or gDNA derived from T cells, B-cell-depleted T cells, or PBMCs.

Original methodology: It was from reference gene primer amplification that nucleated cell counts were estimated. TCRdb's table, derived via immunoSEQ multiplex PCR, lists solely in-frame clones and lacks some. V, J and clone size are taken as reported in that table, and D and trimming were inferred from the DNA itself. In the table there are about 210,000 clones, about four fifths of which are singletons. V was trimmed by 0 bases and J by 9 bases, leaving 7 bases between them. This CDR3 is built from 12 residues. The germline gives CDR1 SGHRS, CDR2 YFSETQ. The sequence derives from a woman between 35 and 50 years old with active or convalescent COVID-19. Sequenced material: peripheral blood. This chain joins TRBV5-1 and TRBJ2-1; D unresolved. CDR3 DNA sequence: TGCGCCAGCAGCTTGGCCCTAGGTGAGCAGTTCTTC. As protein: CASSLALGEQFF.